This section outlines one TCR beta chain sequence together with its context. Antigen specificity is unknown. This specimen comes from a study of shared clonotypes between healthy human individuals. Study at large: Researchers assigned three CD4 naive, three CD4 memory, two CD8 naive and one CD8 memory plate to each donor. Notes on the study in general: Sorted-subset sequencing, rarefaction showed, was incomplete despite large depth. For naive CD4 cells, roughly 4.6% of clonotypes were shared across a few donors.

The naive CD8 population came from CD45RO-negative cells selected for CCR7, without terminally differentiated effector memory CD45RA+ cells. Sequencing used immunoSEQ multiplex PCR; TCRdb keeps in-frame clones, though not all of them. The table has roughly 850,000 clones, around 96% seen once. CDR1 is LNHDA and CDR2 is SQIVND in the germline V gene (reference sequence). V lost 5 bases, J lost 4 bases, and 6 bases stayed unmatched. This CDR3 has 15 residues. The genes are TRBV19 and TRBJ2-1, with 9 bases lining up with TRBD1. The sequenced material came from naive CD8+ T cells sorted from blood. This receptor was obtained from a man between 25 and 39 years old in good health. In DNA, the CDR3 is TGTGCCAGTAGTCCCGCCGGGACAGGGTACAATGAGCAGTTCTTC. Protein product: CASSPAGTGYNEQFF.